These 19 T cell receptor beta chains share one sample of origin, sequenced in a study of blood T cell repertoires in COVID-19. Sequenced by immunoSEQ multiplex PCR; TCRdb stores in-frame clones only, minus some. There are roughly 90,000 clones in the sample; about 85% occur only once, and approximately 40% lies in the top ten. Sequencing was performed on peripheral blood. The receptors shown here come from a man at least 80 years old with acute or convalescent COVID-19.

This chain connects TRBV7-3 to TRBJ2-7, with 8 bases aligning to TRBD1. The germline V gene has CDR1 SGHTA and CDR2 FQGTGA. The length of the CDR3 is 15 residues. V trimming: 5 bases; J trimming: 5 bases; junction bases outside the gene matches: 11. CDR3 coding DNA: TGTGCCAGCAGCCCAGGACAGGGTAGGTCCCACGAGCAGTACTTC. It specifies CASSPGQGRSHEQYF. The whole variable domain, filled in from reference TRBV7-3 and TRBJ2-7, reads GAGVSQTPSNKVTEKGKYVELRCDPISGHTALYWYRQSLGQGPEFLIYFQGTGAADDSGLPNDRFFAVRPEGSVSTLKIQRTERGDSAVYLCASSPGQGRSHEQYFGPGTRLTVT.

The table lists this clone with a few counts. This CDR3 is CSASAIAGASGEQFF. Here the CDR3 DNA reads TGCAGTGCTAGTGCCATAGCGGGAGCGTCGGGTGAGCAGTTCTTC. V gene TRBV20-1 combines with J gene TRBJ2-1; TRBD2 aligns across 9 bases. With 3 bases clipped from V and 9 bases from J, the junction kept 12 bases outside the gene matches. CDR3 length equals 15 residues. The germline gives CDR1 DFQATT, CDR2 SNEGSKA (reference sequence).

The chain uses TRBV7-9 and TRBJ2-1, with 10 bases fitting TRBD1. In germline, CDR1 is SEHNR, CDR2 FQNEAQ (reference sequence). V lost 4 bases, J lost 4 bases, and 4 bases stayed unmatched. The CDR3 spans 15 residues. The CDR3 loop reads CASSSGTGVYNEQFF. DNA for the CDR3: TGTGCCAGCAGCTCCGGGACAGGGGTATACAATGAGCAGTTCTTC.

This rearrangement joins TRBV6-1 to TRBJ2-7; tentative D call: TRBD1 (6 bases). Germline values: CDR1 MNHNS, CDR2 SASEGT. The CDR3 loop spans 15 amino acids. The ends were cut back, 3 bases at V and 6 bases at J, with 18 bases in the middle. The CDR3: CASSDQKAGVGEQYF. The CDR3 nucleotides are TGTGCCAGCAGTGACCAGAAGGCAGGGGTGGGCGAGCAGTACTTC.

J is TRBJ2-1 and V is TRBV3-1 (or the pseudogene TRBV3-2); D not resolved. This CDR3 has 14 amino acids. Germline V gives CDR1 LGHDT, CDR2 YNNKEL (reference sequence). The V and J ends lost 0 bases and 8 bases respectively, with 11 bases between them. CDR3 protein: CASSQDTASHEQFF. CDR3 bases: TGTGCCAGCAGCCAAGATACCGCGAGCCATGAGCAGTTCTTC.

The chain couples TRBV2 to TRBJ2-7, with 9 positions matching TRBD2. J lost 1 base, V lost 5 bases, and 6 bases had no gene match. CDR1 and CDR2 from the germline V gene are SNHLY and FYNNEI. The CDR3 has 15 residues. The CDR3 spells CASSRDSGSSYEQYF. In DNA, the CDR3 is TGTGCCAGCAGTCGAGATAGCGGGAGTTCCTACGAGCAGTACTTC.

The CDR3 bases are TGTGCCAGCAGCCAAGATCCCGGGGCTAGCGGGAGAAGGAATGAGCAGTTCTTC. This codes for CASSQDPGASGRRNEQFF. This chain links TRBV4-2 with TRBJ2-1; 10 bases are shared with TRBD2. This CDR3 region has 18 residues. The J segment lost 7 bases and the V segment lost 0 bases, leaving 12 bases of the junction unmatched. Germline CDR1 and CDR2: LGHNA and YNFKEQ.

Only one count was recorded for this clone. J is TRBJ2-7 and V is TRBV18, with 7 bases aligning to TRBD1. The CDR3 runs to 15 residues. Germline values: CDR1 KGHSH, CDR2 LQKENI. V shed 6 bases and J 2 bases; nucleotides not matched to a gene: 10. CDR3 nucleotide sequence: TGTGCCAGCTCCCTAGGGATGGGACAGCCCTACGAGCAGTACTTC. Translated, it gives CASSLGMGQPYEQYF.

Only one count was recorded for this clone. The rearrangement links TRBV28 to TRBJ2-1, with TRBD2 matching 8 bases. CDR1 and CDR2 from the germline V gene are MDHEN and SYDVKM. CDR3 length: 15 residues. With 6 bases clipped from V and 3 bases from J, the junction kept 7 bases outside the gene matches. The CDR3 spells CASSLLAAYYNEQFF. In DNA, the CDR3 is TGTGCCAGCAGCCTACTAGCGGCCTACTACAATGAGCAGTTCTTC.

The chain is built from TRBV19 and TRBJ1-2; maybe TRBD1 (6 bases). The germline V and J ends were trimmed by 7 bases and 7 bases, with 16 bases remaining between them. The CDR3 totals 13 residues. Germline assignment: CDR1 LNHDA and CDR2 SQIVND (reference sequence). In DNA form, the CDR3 reads TGTGCCAGTATGAAGAAAGGGGGTTTTGGCTACACCTTC. Its translation: CASMKKGGFGYTF.

V and J are TRBV28 and TRBJ1-4, with TRBD1 as a possible D gene (5 bases). The CDR3 length is 18 residues. Trimming stripped 5 bases from V and 6 bases from J, with 25 bases between. Germline V gives CDR1 MDHEN, CDR2 SYDVKM. The chain's CDR3 is CASSPPPGLPLQYEKLFF. The CDR3 coding sequence is TGTGCCAGCAGTCCTCCGCCGGGACTCCCGTTGCAGTATGAAAAACTGTTTTTT.

This clone was seen a single time. The J gene is TRBJ2-1, the V gene TRBV4-3; 9 bases match TRBD2. This CDR3 spans 17 amino acids. The V segment lost 0 bases and the J segment 9 bases; nucleotides outside the gene matches: 12. Germline V lookup: CDR1 LGHNA, CDR2 YSLEER. The CDR3 bases are TGCGCCAGCAGCCAAGAACCCCCCGGGCTAGCGGGAAGTGAGCAGTTCTTC. This encodes CASSQEPPGLAGSEQFF.

The rearrangement joins TRBV3-1 (or the pseudogene TRBV3-2) to TRBJ2-7, with 7 bases identical to TRBD2. J was trimmed by 3 bases and V by 4 bases; bases with no gene match: 9. The CDR3 consists of 15 residues. The germline CDR1 and CDR2 sequences are LGHDT and YNNKEL (reference sequence). CDR3 region: CASSPRGGPDYEQYF. The CDR3 coding sequence is TGTGCCAGCAGCCCGCGCGGGGGTCCTGACTACGAGCAGTACTTC.

CDR3 sequence reads: CASSSPYRGTYEQYF. The CDR3 coding sequence is TGTGCCAGCAGTTCTCCCTACCGGGGGACCTACGAGCAGTACTTC. The chain couples TRBV6-6 to TRBJ2-7; D possibly corresponds to TRBD2 (6 bases). Germline CDR1 MNHNY, CDR2 SVGAGI (reference sequence). The V gene lost 4 bases and the J gene lost 2 bases, with 15 bases spanning the gap. This CDR3 contains 15 residues.

CDR3 sequence: CASSLPLRGEQFF. CDR3 in DNA: TGTGCCAGCAGCCTCCCCTTACGAGGTGAGCAGTTCTTC. The V and J genes are TRBV6-2 or TRBV6-3 and TRBJ2-1; no clear D. CDR3 length: 13 residues. V lost 6 bases and J lost 9, with 15 bases in between. Germline V gene lookup returns CDR1 MNHEY and CDR2 SVGEGT.

The chain recombines TRBV10-3 with TRBJ1-1, with 7 bases fitting TRBD1. The trim removed 3 bases at V and 5 bases at J, leaving 3 bases unmatched. This CDR3 region has 13 residues. The germline CDR1 and CDR2 sequences are ENHRY and SYGVKD. CDR3 nucleotides: TGTGCCATCAGTGAAACGGACAGGACTGAAGCTTTCTTT. Amino acid sequence: CAISETDRTEAFF.

This sequence joins TRBV28 and TRBJ1-5, with TRBD1 matching over 8 bases. The V segment lost 5 bases and the J segment 6 bases; nucleotides outside the gene matches: 12. The CDR3 contains 16 residues. The germline V gene has CDR1 MDHEN and CDR2 SYDVKM. The chain's CDR3 is CASSKSRGPGPQPQHF. The DNA of the CDR3 is TGTGCCAGCAGTAAATCCAGGGGGCCAGGCCCTCAGCCCCAGCATTTT.

V and J are TRBV29-1 and TRBJ2-1, with 11 bases that match TRBD2. The CDR3 is 14 amino acids. With V trimmed by 4 bases and J by 5 bases, 4 bases remained unmatched. Germline-derived CDR1 and CDR2 are SQVTM and ANQGSEA. Here the CDR3 DNA reads TGCAGCGTTGTGACTAGCGGGGCACACAATGAGCAGTTCTTC. The encoded protein is CSVVTSGAHNEQFF.

The J gene is TRBJ1-4, the V gene TRBV4-2; 7 bases map to TRBD1. CDR1 LGHNA and CDR2 YNFKEQ come from the germline V gene. With 3 bases clipped from V and 6 bases from J, the junction kept 4 bases outside the gene matches. The CDR3 sequence is 14 residues long. This CDR3 is CASSHLGQDEKLFF. Here the CDR3 DNA reads TGTGCCAGCAGCCATCTTGGACAGGATGAAAAACTGTTTTTT.